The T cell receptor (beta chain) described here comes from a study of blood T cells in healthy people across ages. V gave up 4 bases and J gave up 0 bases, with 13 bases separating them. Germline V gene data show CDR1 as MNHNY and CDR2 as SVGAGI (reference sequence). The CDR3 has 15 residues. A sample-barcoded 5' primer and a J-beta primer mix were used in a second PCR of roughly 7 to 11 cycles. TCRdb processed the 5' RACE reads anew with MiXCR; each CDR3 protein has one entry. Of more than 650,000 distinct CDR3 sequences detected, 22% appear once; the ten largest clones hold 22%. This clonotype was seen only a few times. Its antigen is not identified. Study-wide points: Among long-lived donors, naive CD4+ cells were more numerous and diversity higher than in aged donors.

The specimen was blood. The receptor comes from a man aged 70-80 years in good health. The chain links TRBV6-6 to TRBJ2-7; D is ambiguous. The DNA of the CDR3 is TGTGCCAGCAGTTCCACGAAGGGTGGCTCCTACGAGCAGTACTTC. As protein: CASSSTKGGSYEQYF.